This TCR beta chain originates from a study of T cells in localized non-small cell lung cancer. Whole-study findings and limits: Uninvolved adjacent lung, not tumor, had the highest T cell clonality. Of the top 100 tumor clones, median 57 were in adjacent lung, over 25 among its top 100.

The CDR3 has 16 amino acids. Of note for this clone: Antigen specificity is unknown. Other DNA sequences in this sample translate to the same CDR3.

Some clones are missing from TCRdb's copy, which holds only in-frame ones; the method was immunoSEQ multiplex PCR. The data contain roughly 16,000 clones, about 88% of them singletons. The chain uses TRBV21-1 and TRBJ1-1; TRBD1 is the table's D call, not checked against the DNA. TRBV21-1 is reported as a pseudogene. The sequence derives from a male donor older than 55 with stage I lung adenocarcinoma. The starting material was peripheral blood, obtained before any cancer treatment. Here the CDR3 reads CASSKGFQQGDTEAFF. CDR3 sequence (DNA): TGTGCCAGCAGCAAAGGATTTCAACAGGGAGACACTGAAGCCTTCTTT.